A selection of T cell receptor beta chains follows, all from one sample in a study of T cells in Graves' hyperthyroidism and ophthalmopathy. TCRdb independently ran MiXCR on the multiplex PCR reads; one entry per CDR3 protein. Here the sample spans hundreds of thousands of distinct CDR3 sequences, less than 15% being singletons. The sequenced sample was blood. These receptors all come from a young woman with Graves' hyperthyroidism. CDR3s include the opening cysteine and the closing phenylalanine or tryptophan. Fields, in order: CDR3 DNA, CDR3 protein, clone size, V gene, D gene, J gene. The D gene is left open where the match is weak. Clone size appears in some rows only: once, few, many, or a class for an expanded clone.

DNA: TGTGCCAGCAGCTTAGGCGGGGGAGTTGGCTATGGCTACACCTTC
CDR3: CASSLGGGVGYGYTF
size: many
V: TRBV7-9
D: NA
J: TRBJ1-2

DNA: TGTGCCAGCAGCCCGGAACCCGGACTAGCGGGCAATGAGCAGTTCTTC
CDR3: CASSPEPGLAGNEQFF
size: NA
V: TRBV7-2
D: TRBD2
J: TRBJ2-1

DNA: TGTGCCTGGAAAAATGAAGGAAACACTGAAGCTTTCTTT
CDR3: CAWKNEGNTEAFF
size: many
V: TRBV30
D: NA
J: TRBJ1-1

DNA: TGTGCCAGCAGCTTTAGGTCTGGCGGTGAAAAACTGTTTTTT
CDR3: CASSFRSGGEKLFF
size: few
V: TRBV7-9
D: NA
J: TRBJ1-4

DNA: TGCAGCGTCCTCCTCCAGGGAATGAGCAATCAGCCCCAGCATTTT
CDR3: CSVLLQGMSNQPQHF
size: many
V: TRBV29-1
D: NA
J: TRBJ1-5

DNA: TGTGCCAGCAGCCAAGGATTCGGGACGACTCCTTTGGGGGAGCAGTTCTTC
CDR3: CASSQGFGTTPLGEQFF
size: NA
V: TRBV14
D: NA
J: TRBJ2-1

DNA: TGCGCCAGCAGTTTGAGCGTACATACGCAGTATTTT
CDR3: CASSLSVHTQYF
size: many
V: TRBV5-1
D: NA
J: TRBJ2-3

DNA: TGTGCCAGTACGGCAGGGGGCTCAGATACGCAGTATTTT
CDR3: CASTAGGSDTQYF
size: many
V: TRBV19
D: TRBD1
J: TRBJ2-3

DNA: TGTGCCAGCAGCTTAGTATGGGACATGAACACTGAAGCTTTCTTT
CDR3: CASSLVWDMNTEAFF
size: NA
V: TRBV7-2
D: NA
J: TRBJ1-1

DNA: TGTGCCATCAGGGGACGAACGGAGCAGTACTTC
CDR3: CAIRGRTEQYF
size: many
V: TRBV10-3
D: NA
J: TRBJ2-7

DNA: TGTGCCAGCAGTTTATGGGACAACCAAGAGACCCAGTACTTC
CDR3: CASSLWDNQETQYF
size: many
V: TRBV12-3/TRBV12-4
D: NA
J: TRBJ2-5

DNA: TGCAGTGCCTTATCCCCTCGACAGGCGAACACTGAAGCTTTCTTT
CDR3: CSALSPRQANTEAFF
size: NA
V: TRBV20-1
D: NA
J: TRBJ1-1

DNA: TGCAGTGCCAAAGGCGGGGAGGTTTCGGACACTGAAGCTTTCTTT
CDR3: CSAKGGEVSDTEAFF
size: many
V: TRBV20-1
D: NA
J: TRBJ1-1

DNA: TGTGCCAGCAGCGTAGAGGTGCGGGGGATCTATGGCTACACCTTC
CDR3: CASSVEVRGIYGYTF
size: NA
V: TRBV3-1
D: NA
J: TRBJ1-2

DNA: TGTGCCAGTAGTATAGATCCGACAGGGGCGTACACTGAAGCTTTCTTT
CDR3: CASSIDPTGAYTEAFF
size: NA
V: TRBV19
D: TRBD1
J: TRBJ1-1

DNA: TGTGCCATCAGTCCCCGAGGAGGGACAGGGGGCGGGGGGGCCAACGTCCTGACTTTC
CDR3: CAISPRGGTGGGGANVLTF
size: many
V: TRBV10-3
D: TRBD1
J: TRBJ2-6

DNA: TGTGCCAGCCTCCGGGGTCTACGGGCTTTCTTT
CDR3: CASLRGLRAFF
size: NA
V: TRBV28
D: NA
J: TRBJ1-1

DNA: TGTGCCAGCAGCTTAGCGGGCAGTGGCTACACCTTC
CDR3: CASSLAGSGYTF
size: many
V: TRBV7-2
D: NA
J: TRBJ1-2

DNA: TGTGCCAGCAGTGGGAGGGACAGGGGGTCGGGGAACACTGAAGCTTTCTTT
CDR3: CASSGRDRGSGNTEAFF
size: many
V: TRBV6-1
D: TRBD1
J: TRBJ1-1

DNA: TGTGCCTGGAGAGGGGACCAAGATACGCAGTATTTT
CDR3: CAWRGDQDTQYF
size: many
V: TRBV30
D: NA
J: TRBJ2-3

DNA: TGTGCCAGCAGCCAGGGACAGGGTTGGGGCGAGCAGTACTTC
CDR3: CASSQGQGWGEQYF
size: NA
V: TRBV3-1
D: TRBD1
J: TRBJ2-7

DNA: TGTGCCAGCAGTTTAGCCTCTGGAGCCTACGAGCAGTACTTC
CDR3: CASSLASGAYEQYF
size: many
V: TRBV5-1
D: NA
J: TRBJ2-7

DNA: TGTGCCAGCAGTGCCCGGACCGGGAATGAGCAGTTCTTC
CDR3: CASSARTGNEQFF
size: NA
V: TRBV25-1
D: NA
J: TRBJ2-1

DNA: TGCAGTGCTAGATGGGGGGCCTATCAGCCCCAGCATTTT
CDR3: CSARWGAYQPQHF
size: many
V: TRBV20-1
D: NA
J: TRBJ1-5

DNA: TGTGCCAGCAGTTACTTCGGACAGGGGACGGGAGAGACCCAGTACTTC
CDR3: CASSYFGQGTGETQYF
size: few
V: TRBV6-6
D: TRBD1
J: TRBJ2-5

DNA: TGTGCCAGCAGTGAAGGGTGGAGTAGCAATCAGCCCCAGCATTTT
CDR3: CASSEGWSSNQPQHF
size: many
V: TRBV2
D: NA
J: TRBJ1-5

DNA: TGCAGCGTATTGGGACTAAAAACCTACAATGAGCAGTTCTTC
CDR3: CSVLGLKTYNEQFF
size: many
V: TRBV29-1
D: TRBD2
J: TRBJ2-1

DNA: TGTGCCAGCAGTCTTCGGGACTCTGCCGTCTATGAGCAGTTCTTC
CDR3: CASSLRDSAVYEQFF
size: many
V: TRBV28
D: NA
J: TRBJ2-1

DNA: TGTGCCAGCAGCCCTCTCGCCCGGACAGGGAATCAGCCCCAGCATTTT
CDR3: CASSPLARTGNQPQHF
size: many
V: TRBV6-2/TRBV6-3
D: TRBD1
J: TRBJ1-5

DNA: TGTGCCAGCAGTTTGGGACAGGGGGCTGGAAACACCATATATTTT
CDR3: CASSLGQGAGNTIYF
size: many
V: TRBV28
D: TRBD1
J: TRBJ1-3